The T cell receptor (beta chain) under discussion was sequenced for a study of T cell repertoires in cytomegalovirus infection. Study conclusions and caveats: The ex vivo response was dominated by HLA-C-restricted CMV-specific TCR beta clonotypes.

Trimming took off 0 bases at V and 2 bases at J, with 10 bases between the two ends. The CDR3 has 15 residues. Germline CDR1 is SGHAT and CDR2 is FQNNGV. As for this clonotype: What it binds is not known.

TCRdb recomputed calls from the reads with MiXCR, one row per CDR3 protein. The sample lists about 150,000 distinct CDR3 sequences, less than 25% seen once, with about 10% in the top ten. V gene TRBV11-2 combines with J gene TRBJ1-2; possibly TRBD1 for D (5 bases). The sample taken for sequencing was PBMCs. The clonotype comes from a human donor in good health (CMV status not recorded). Some clones in this sample may be carry-over from other donors' samples. DNA for the CDR3: TGTGCCAGCAGCTTAGAGTTCTCAGGGAACTATGGCTACACCTTC. Protein: CASSLEFSGNYGYTF.